The entry below gives a single TCR beta chain sequence along with its context. As yet, its antigen is unknown. This sample was taken from a study of cytomegalovirus exposure and HLA in healthy donors. Study-wide results and caveats: Prior analysis indicated that the majority of TCR beta V segments exhibited productivity approximately 87% or approximately 30% of the time. Some 150 TCR beta chains were listed as cytomegalovirus-associated.

CDR1 is LNHDA and CDR2 is SQIVND in the germline V gene (reference sequence). CDR3 length: 13 amino acids. The germline V and J ends were trimmed by 3 bases and 5 bases, with 11 bases remaining between them. The PCR made use of 60 Vbeta and 13 Jbeta primers. The data were produced by immunoSEQ multiplex PCR, yet TCRdb's version contains in-frame clones alone and is incomplete. The table has about 180,000 clones, about 80% seen once; the top ten hold around 0.74%. The sequenced sample consisted of PBMCs. This receptor was obtained from a woman in her thirties or forties in good health and CMV-seronegative. The V gene is TRBV19, the J gene TRBJ2-7; D is possibly TRBD2 (6 bases). CDR3 sequence reads: CASSINWGDEQYF. In DNA, the CDR3 is TGTGCCAGTAGTATTAATTGGGGGGACGAGCAGTACTTC.